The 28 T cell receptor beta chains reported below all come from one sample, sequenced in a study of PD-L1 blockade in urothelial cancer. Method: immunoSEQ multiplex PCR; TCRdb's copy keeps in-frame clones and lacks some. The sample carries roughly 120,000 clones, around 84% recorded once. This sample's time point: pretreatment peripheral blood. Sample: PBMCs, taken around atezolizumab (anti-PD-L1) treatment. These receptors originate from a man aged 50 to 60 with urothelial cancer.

The DNA for the CDR3 is TGTGCCAGCGGAAGAGGCAGCCAAGAGACCCAGTACTTC. This encodes CASGRGSQETQYF. V gene TRBV18 combines with J gene TRBJ2-5, with D unclear. The germline CDR1 and CDR2 sequences are KGHSH and LQKENI. This CDR3 contains 13 residues. The ends were cut back, 8 bases at V and 1 base at J, with 11 bases in the middle. The entire variable domain, with the rest obtained from reference TRBV18 and TRBJ2-5, is as follows: NAGVMQNPRHLVRRRGQEARLRCSPMKGHSHVYWYRQLPEEGLKFMVYLQKENIIDESGMPKERFSAEFPKEGPSILRIQQVVRGDSAAYFCASGRGSQETQYFGPGTRLLVL.

This chain's CDR3 is CASSGIIALERGSVPGELFF. CDR3 nucleotide sequence: TGCGCCAGCAGCGGAATCATCGCCCTCGAGCGCGGGAGTGTTCCCGGGGAGCTGTTTTTT. The chain is built from TRBV5-1 and TRBJ2-2, with 7 nucleotides matching TRBD2. The CDR3 extends over 20 amino acids. Per germline, CDR1 SGHRS and CDR2 YFSETQ. Germline trimming cut 4 bases from V and 6 bases from J; bases unmatched to any gene: 24.

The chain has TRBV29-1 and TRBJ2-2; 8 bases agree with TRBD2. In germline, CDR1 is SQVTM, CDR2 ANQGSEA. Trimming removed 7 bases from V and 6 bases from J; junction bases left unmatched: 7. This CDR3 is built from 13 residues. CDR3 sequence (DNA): TGCAGCGGCTCCGGACTAGCTTCCGGGGAGCTGTTTTTT. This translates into CSGSGLASGELFF.

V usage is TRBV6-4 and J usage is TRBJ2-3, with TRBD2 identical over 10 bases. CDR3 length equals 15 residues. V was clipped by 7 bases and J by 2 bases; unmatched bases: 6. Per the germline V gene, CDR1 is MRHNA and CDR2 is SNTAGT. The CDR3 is CASTIAGGTTDTQYF. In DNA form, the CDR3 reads TGTGCCAGCACTATAGCGGGAGGTACCACAGATACGCAGTATTTT.

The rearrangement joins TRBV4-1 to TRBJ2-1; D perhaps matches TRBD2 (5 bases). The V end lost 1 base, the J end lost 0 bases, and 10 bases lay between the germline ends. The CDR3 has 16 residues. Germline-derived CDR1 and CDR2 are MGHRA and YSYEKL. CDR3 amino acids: CASSQVSGSSYNEQFF. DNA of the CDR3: TGCGCCAGCAGCCAAGTAAGCGGAAGCTCCTACAATGAGCAGTTCTTC.

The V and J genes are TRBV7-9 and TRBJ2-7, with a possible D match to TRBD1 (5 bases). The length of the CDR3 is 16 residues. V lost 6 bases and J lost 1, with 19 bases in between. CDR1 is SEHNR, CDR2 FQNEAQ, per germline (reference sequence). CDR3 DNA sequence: TGTGCCAGCAGTTTCCCGGCAGGGCGTGGATCCTACGAGCAGTACTTC. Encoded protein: CASSFPAGRGSYEQYF.

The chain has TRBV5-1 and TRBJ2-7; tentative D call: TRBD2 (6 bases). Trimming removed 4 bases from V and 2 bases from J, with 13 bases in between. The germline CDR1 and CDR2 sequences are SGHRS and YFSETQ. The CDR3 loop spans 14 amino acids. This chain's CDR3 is CASSRSGEAYEQYF. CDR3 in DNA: TGCGCCAGCAGCCGGTCGGGGGAAGCCTACGAGCAGTACTTC.

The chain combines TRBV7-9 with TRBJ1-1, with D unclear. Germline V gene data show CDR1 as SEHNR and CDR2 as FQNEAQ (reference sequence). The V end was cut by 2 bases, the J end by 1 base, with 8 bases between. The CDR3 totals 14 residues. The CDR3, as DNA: TGTGCCAGCAGCTTACCGTCCCCGAACACTGAAGCTTTCTTT. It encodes CASSLPSPNTEAFF.

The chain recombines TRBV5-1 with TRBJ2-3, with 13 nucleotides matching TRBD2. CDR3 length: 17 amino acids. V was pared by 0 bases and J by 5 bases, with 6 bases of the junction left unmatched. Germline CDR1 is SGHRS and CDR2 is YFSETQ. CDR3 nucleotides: TGCGCCAGCAGCTTGGCCGGGACTAGCGGGACCATAGATACGCAGTATTTT. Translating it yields CASSLAGTSGTIDTQYF.

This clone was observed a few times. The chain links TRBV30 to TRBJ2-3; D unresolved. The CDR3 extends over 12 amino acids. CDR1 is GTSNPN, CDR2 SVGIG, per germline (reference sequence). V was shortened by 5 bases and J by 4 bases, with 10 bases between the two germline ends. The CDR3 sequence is CAWAYGADTQYF. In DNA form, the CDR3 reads TGTGCCTGGGCCTATGGTGCAGATACGCAGTATTTT.

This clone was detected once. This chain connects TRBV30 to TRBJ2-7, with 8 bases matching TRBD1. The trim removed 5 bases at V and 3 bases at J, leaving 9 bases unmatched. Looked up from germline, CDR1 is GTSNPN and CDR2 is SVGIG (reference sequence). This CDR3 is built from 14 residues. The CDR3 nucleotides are TGTGCCTGGTCCAAAGACAGGGGAGGCTACGAGCAGTACTTC. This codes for CAWSKDRGGYEQYF.

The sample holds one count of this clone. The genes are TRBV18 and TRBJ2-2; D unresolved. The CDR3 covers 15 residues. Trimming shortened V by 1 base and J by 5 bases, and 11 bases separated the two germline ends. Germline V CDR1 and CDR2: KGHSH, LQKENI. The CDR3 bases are TGTGCCAGCTCACCACTCACAGTCGCAACCGGGGAGCTGTTTTTT. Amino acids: CASSPLTVATGELFF.

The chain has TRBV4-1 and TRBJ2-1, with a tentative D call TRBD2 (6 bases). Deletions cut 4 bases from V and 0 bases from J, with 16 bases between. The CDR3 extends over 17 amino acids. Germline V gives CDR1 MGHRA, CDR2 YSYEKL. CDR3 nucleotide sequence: TGCGCCAGCAGCCGAGGACGTAGCGGTAGCTCCTACAATGAGCAGTTCTTC. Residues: CASSRGRSGSSYNEQFF.

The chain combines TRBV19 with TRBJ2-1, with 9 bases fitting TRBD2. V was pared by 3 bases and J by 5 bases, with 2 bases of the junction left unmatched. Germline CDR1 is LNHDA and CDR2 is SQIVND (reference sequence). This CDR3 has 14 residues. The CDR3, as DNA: TGTGCCAGTAGTATTGCTAGCGGGAACAATGAGCAGTTCTTC. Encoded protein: CASSIASGNNEQFF.

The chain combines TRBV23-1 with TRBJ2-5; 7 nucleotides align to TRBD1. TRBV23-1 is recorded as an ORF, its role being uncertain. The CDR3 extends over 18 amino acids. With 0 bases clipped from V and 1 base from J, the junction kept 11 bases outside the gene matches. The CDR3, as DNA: TGCGCCAGCAGTCAATCCCTAGGGACCACAGGGGTCCAAGAGACCCAGTACTTC. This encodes CASSQSLGTTGVQETQYF.

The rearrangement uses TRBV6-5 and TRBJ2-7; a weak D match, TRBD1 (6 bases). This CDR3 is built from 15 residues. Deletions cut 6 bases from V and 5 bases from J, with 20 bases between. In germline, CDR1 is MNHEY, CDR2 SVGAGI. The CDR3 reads CASRPYGQGIHEQYF. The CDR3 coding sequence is TGTGCCAGCAGGCCCTACGGGCAGGGGATCCACGAGCAGTACTTC.

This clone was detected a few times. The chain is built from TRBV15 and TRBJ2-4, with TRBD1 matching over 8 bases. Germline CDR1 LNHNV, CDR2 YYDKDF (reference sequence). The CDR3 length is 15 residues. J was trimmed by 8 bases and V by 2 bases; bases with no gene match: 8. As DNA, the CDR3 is TGTGCCACCAGCAGACCTGACAGGGGCAGGCACATTCAGTACTTC. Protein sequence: CATSRPDRGRHIQYF.

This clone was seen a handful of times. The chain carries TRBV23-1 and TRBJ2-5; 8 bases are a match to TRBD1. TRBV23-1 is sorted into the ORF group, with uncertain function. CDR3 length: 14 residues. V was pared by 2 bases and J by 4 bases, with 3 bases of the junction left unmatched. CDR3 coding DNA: TGCGCCAGCAGTCAACGGACAGGGCGAGAGACCCAGTACTTC. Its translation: CASSQRTGRETQYF.

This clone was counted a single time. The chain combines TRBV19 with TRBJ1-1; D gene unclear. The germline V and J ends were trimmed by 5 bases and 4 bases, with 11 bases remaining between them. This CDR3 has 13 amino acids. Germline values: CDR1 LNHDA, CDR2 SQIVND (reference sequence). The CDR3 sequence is CASSATRVTEAFF. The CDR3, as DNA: TGTGCCAGTAGTGCTACGAGGGTCACTGAAGCTTTCTTT.

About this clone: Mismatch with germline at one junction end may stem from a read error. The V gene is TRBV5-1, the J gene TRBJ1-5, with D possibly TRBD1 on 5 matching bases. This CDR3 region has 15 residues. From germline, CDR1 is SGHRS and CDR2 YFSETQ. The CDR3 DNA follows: TGCGCCAGCAGCTTGAAAACAGGAGGGGATCAGCTCCAGCATTTT. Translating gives CASSLKTGGDQLQHF. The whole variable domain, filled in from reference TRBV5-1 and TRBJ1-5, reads KAGVTQTPRYLIKTRGQQVTLSCSPISGHRSVSWYQQTPGQGLQFLFEYFSETQRNKGNFPGRFSGRQFSNSRSEMNVSTLELGDSALYLCASSLKTGGDQLQHFGDGTRLSIL.

The CDR3 loop reads CASSPRTSRHSTDTQYF. CDR3 DNA sequence: TGTGCCAGCTCACCGCGGACTAGCAGACATAGCACAGATACGCAGTATTTT. The V and J genes are TRBV18 and TRBJ2-3, with 8 bases aligning to TRBD2. V trimming: 3 bases; J trimming: 0 bases; junction bases outside the gene matches: 8. This CDR3 is 17 amino acids long. Germline CDR1 and CDR2: KGHSH and LQKENI. The complete variable domain, with remaining parts taken from reference TRBV18 and TRBJ2-3, reads NAGVMQNPRHLVRRRGQEARLRCSPMKGHSHVYWYRQLPEEGLKFMVYLQKENIIDESGMPKERFSAEFPKEGPSILRIQQVVRGDSAAYFCASSPRTSRHSTDTQYFGPGTRLTVL.

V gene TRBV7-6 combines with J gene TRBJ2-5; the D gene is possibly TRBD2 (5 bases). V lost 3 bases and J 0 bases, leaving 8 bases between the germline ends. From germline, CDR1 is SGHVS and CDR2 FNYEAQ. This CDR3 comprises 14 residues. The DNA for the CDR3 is TGTGCCAGCAGCTTGATAGCGAACCAAGAGACCCAGTACTTC. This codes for CASSLIANQETQYF.

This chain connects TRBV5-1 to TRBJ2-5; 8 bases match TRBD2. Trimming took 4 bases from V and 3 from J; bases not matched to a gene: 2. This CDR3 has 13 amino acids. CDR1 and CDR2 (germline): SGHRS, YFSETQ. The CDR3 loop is CASSPGLEETQYF. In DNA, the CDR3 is TGCGCCAGCAGCCCGGGACTAGAAGAGACCCAGTACTTC.

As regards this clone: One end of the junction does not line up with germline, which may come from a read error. The CDR3, as DNA: TGTGCTAGCAGCCGTGACAGGGGATCCTACGAGCAGTACTTC. It encodes CASSRDRGSYEQYF. This sequence joins TRBV7-7 and TRBJ2-7; 8 positions match TRBD1. CDR3 length: 14 residues. Germline lookup yields CDR1 SSHAT and CDR2 FNYEAQ (reference sequence).

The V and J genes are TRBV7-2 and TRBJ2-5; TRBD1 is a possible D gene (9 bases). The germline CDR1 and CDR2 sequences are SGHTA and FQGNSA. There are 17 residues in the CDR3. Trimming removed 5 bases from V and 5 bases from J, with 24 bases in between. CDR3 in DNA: TGTGCCAGCAGCCCCGGGACAGGGAGCGGGGGCCGGGAGACCCAGTACTTC. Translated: CASSPGTGSGGRETQYF.

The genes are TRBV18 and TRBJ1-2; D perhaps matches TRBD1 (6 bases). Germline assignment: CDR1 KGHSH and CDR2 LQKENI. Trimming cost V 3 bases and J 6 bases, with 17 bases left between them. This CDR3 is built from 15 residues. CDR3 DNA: TGTGCCAGCTCACCCCCAGGACAGACATTTAATGGCTACACCTTC. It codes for CASSPPGQTFNGYTF.

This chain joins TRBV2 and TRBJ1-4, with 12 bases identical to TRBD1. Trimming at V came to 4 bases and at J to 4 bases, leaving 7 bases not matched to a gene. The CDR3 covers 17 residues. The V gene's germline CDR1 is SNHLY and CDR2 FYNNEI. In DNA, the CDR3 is TGTGCCAGCAGTGCCGGGACAGGGGGCAAGAGTAATGAAAAACTGTTTTTT. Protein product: CASSAGTGGKSNEKLFF.

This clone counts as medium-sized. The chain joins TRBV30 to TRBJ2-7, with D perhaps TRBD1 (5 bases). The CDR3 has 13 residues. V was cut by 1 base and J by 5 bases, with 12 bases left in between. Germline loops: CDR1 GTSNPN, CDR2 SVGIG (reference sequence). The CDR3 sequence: CAWSATQGHEQYF. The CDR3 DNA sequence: TGTGCCTGGAGTGCAACCCAGGGTCACGAGCAGTACTTC.